The clone carrying this TCR beta chain has a handful of counts. The TCR beta CDR3 regions underwent amplification using RNA transcripts as the source. Primed by the HTBI set, a first-round RT-PCR was run on the TCR CDR3. MiXCR, applied by TCRdb to the multiplex PCR reads, yields one record per CDR3 protein. The data contain a few hundred thousand distinct CDR3 sequences, roughly 15% of them singletons. The record originates from a study of T cells in Graves' hyperthyroidism and ophthalmopathy. Clinical Activity Scores of at least 3, NOSPECS grades of at least 4 and durations under 3 months characterized ophthalmopathy patients. It was uncontrolled infection, other autoimmune disease, pregnancy or lactation that excluded patients. This sequence was found in an older woman with Graves' ophthalmopathy. The sequencing sample was made of blood.

CDR3 sequence: CASSFGWDSLYEQYF. CDR3 nucleotides: TGCGCCAGCAGCTTTGGGTGGGACTCGCTCTACGAGCAGTACTTC. The chain joins TRBV4-1 to TRBJ2-7, with D possibly being TRBD2 (6 bases). Between the trimmed V and J ends, which lost 5 bases and 3 bases, there was a span of 17 bases. The germline gives CDR1 MGHRA, CDR2 YSYEKL. This CDR3 is 15 amino acids long.